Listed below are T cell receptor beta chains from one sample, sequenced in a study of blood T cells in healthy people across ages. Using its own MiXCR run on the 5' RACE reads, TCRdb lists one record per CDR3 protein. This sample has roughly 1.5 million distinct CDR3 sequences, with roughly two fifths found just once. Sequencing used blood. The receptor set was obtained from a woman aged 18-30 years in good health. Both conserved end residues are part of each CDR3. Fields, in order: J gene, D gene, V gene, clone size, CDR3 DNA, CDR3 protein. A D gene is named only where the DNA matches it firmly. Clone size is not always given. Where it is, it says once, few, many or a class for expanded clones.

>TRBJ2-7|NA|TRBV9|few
TGTGCCAGCAGCACATCCGGGGCAGCCAGTTCCTACGAGCAGTACTTC
CASSTSGAASSYEQYF
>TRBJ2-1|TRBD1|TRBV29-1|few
TGCAGCGTTGAAAAACAGGGGGCCTACAATGAGCAGTTCTTC
CSVEKQGAYNEQFF
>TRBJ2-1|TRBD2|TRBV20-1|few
TGCAGTGCTACGCGCCAAGCGGGGGCGTACAATGAGCAGTTCTTC
CSATRQAGAYNEQFF
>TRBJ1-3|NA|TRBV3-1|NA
TGTGCCAGCAGCCCGGCACTCGGAAACACCATATATTTT
CASSPALGNTIYF
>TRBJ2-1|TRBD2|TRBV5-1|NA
TGCGCCAGCAGCTTACCAGCGGGAGGGCCTCGAAATGAGCAGTTCTTC
CASSLPAGGPRNEQFF
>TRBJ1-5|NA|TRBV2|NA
TGTGCCAGCAGTGAATTCCGGCGGCAGAGCAATCAGCCCCAGCATTTT
CASSEFRRQSNQPQHF
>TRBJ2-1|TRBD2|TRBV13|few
TGTGCCAGCAGCTCGACTAGCGGGGGGGCCGATGAGCAGTTCTTC
CASSSTSGGADEQFF
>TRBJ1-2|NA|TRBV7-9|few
TGTGCCCGCAGCTTAGCGGGGGTATATGGCTACACCTTC
CARSLAGVYGYTF
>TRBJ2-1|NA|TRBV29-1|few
TGCAGCGTTGCTGCCAGGAGCTCCTACAATGAGCAGTTCTTC
CSVAARSSYNEQFF
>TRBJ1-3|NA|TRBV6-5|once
TGTGCCAGCAGTTACGCGCGCTCTGGAAACACCATATATTTT
CASSYARSGNTIYF
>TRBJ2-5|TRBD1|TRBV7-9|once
TGTGCCAGCAGCTCATTACAGGGGGCGAAAGAGACCCAGTACTTC
CASSSLQGAKETQYF
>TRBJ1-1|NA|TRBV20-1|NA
TGCAGTGCGTGGAAGCTGAACACTGAAGCTTTCTTT
CSAWKLNTEAFF
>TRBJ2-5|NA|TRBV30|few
TGTGCCTGGAGTCGGCCTAGCGACCAAGAGACCCAGTACTTC
CAWSRPSDQETQYF
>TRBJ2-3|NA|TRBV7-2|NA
TGTGCCAGCAGCCCCCAGGTGCCAGATACGCAGTATTTT
CASSPQVPDTQYF
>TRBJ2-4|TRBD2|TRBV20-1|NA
TGCAGTGCTAGAGAGGCCGGGCGGGAGGGTCTCATTCAGTACTTC
CSAREAGREGLIQYF
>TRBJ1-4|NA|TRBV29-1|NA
TGCAGCGTTGCGGTTCGGGGGGGTAATGAAAAACTGTTTTTT
CSVAVRGGNEKLFF
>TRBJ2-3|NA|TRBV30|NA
TGTGCCTGGGAAAGGAAACGGTCGGATACGCAGTATTTT
CAWERKRSDTQYF
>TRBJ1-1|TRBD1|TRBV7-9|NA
TGTGCCAGCAGCTTAGGTGACAGGGTCCGGGACACTGAAGCTTTCTTT
CASSLGDRVRDTEAFF
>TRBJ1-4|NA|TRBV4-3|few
TGCGCCAGCAGCCAGGGGACCCCTAATGAAAAACTGTTTTTT
CASSQGTPNEKLFF
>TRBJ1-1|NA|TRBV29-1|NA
TGCAGCGTTGAGGGCAGGCACATGAACACTGAAGCTTTCTTT
CSVEGRHMNTEAFF
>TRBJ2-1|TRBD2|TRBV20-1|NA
TGCAGTGCTAGAGCTGGGGGGGGACTAGCGGTTTACGATGAGCAGTTCTTC
CSARAGGGLAVYDEQFF
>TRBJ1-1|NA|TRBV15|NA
TGTGCCACCGCCTCAGGGGCGATTACTGAAGCTTTCTTT
CATASGAITEAFF
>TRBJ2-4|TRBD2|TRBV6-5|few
TGTGCCAGCAGTTACCCGAAGGGGGGACAGCTACTAGCGGGAGCCAAAAACATTCAGTACTTC
CASSYPKGGQLLAGAKNIQYF
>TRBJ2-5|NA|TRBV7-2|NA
TGTGCCAGCAGCTTAGTAGGGGGAGGGCTAATAGAGACCCAGTACTTC
CASSLVGGGLIETQYF
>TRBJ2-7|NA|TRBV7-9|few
TGTGCCAGCAGCTCGCAACGGGGCGAGCAGTACTTC
CASSSQRGEQYF
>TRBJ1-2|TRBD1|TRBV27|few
TGTGCCAGCAGTCCACAGGGGGCCTACTATGGCTACACCTTC
CASSPQGAYYGYTF
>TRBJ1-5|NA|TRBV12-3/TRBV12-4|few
TGTGCCAGCCGGTCGTTGGGTAGCAATCAGCCCCAGCATTTT
CASRSLGSNQPQHF
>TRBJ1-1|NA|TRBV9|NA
TGTGCCAGCAGCGTAGCTAGGACGCCTGGGGAAGCTTTCTTT
CASSVARTPGEAFF
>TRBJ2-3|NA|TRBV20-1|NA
TGCAGTGCAGACGAAGGAAGCACAGATACGCAGTATTTT
CSADEGSTDTQYF
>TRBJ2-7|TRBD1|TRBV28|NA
TGTGCCAGCAGTTCGACAGGGGGGGAGTACGAGCAGTACTTC
CASSSTGGEYEQYF
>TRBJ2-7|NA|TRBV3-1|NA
TGTGCCAGCAGCCCCGGGGTTCTCTTTTACGAGCAGTACTTC
CASSPGVLFYEQYF
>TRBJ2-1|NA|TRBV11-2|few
TGTGCCAGCAGCTTAGATAGGGGGTCCGGACGGAACAATGAGCAGTTCTTC
CASSLDRGSGRNNEQFF
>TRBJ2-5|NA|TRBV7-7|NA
TGTGCTAGCAGCTTAGGCCAGGGTTTCCAAGAGACCCAGTACTTC
CASSLGQGFQETQYF
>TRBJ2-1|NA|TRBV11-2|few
TGTGCCAGCAGCTTAGATATTCAGCAGAGGGATGAGCAGTTCTTC
CASSLDIQQRDEQFF
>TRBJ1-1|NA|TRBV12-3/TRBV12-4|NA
TGTGCCATCAGTTTGAAGCAGAACACTGAAGCTTTCTTT
CAISLKQNTEAFF
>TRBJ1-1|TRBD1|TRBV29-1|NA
TGCAGCGTTGAAGGGGGACAGCCAGAAGCTTTCTTT
CSVEGGQPEAFF
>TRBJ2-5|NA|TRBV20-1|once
TGCAGTGCCCCTCCCCACAAGTTAAAAGAGACCCAGTACTTC
CSAPPHKLKETQYF
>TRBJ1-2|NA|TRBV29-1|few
TGCAGCGTGAAGAGGACCGCCGGCTACACCTTC
CSVKRTAGYTF
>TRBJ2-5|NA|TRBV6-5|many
TGTGCCAGCAGTAGCGCCGGCCTAGAGACCCAGTACTTC
CASSSAGLETQYF
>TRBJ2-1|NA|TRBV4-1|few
TGCGCCAGCAGCCAAAGTTGGGCGGCGAAGAGCTCCTACAATGAGCAGTTCTTC
CASSQSWAAKSSYNEQFF